This T cell receptor beta chain was sequenced in a study of graft-versus-host responses after intestinal transplantation. The V gene's germline CDR1 is KGHSH and CDR2 LQKENI. With 6 bases clipped from V and 0 bases from J, the junction kept 8 bases outside the gene matches. The CDR3 consists of 16 residues. Here immunoSEQ multiplex PCR was the method, and the copy in TCRdb shows in-frame clones only, minus some. Counted here are 80,000 to 100,000 clones, approximately 87% occurring once; the ten biggest clones make up around 0.11%. As regards this clone: What it recognizes is unknown.

The TCR comes from a human donor who received an intestinal transplant. The chain uses TRBV18 and TRBJ1-1; TRBD1 matches at 9 bases. Sequencing was performed on unstimulated CD4+ T cells sorted from spleen or lymph node cells, taken before intestinal transplant. CDR3 in DNA: TGTGCCAGCTCGAGTGACAGGGGGGGATTGAACACTGAAGCTTTCTTT. Its protein is CASSSDRGGLNTEAFF.